Each of the 26 T cell receptor beta chains below was sequenced from the same sample in a study of T cells after yellow fever vaccination. TCRdb reprocessed the 5' RACE reads via MiXCR and lists one record per CDR3 protein. Found here are a few hundred thousand distinct CDR3 sequences, around 7.3% of them singletons; the top ten hold about 18%. This sample comprised PBMCs, obtained about 49 days after the first yellow fever vaccination. The receptor set was obtained from a man younger than 30 who received the YFV17D yellow fever vaccine.

There are a few counts of this clonotype. This chain joins TRBV24-1 and TRBJ2-2; TRBD1 matches 7 bases. With V trimmed by 5 bases and J by 0 bases, 8 bases remained unmatched. This CDR3 has 17 residues. Per the germline V gene, CDR1 is KGHDR and CDR2 is SFDVKD. This CDR3 is CATSGVPTGTNTGELFF. CDR3 nucleotides: TGTGCCACCAGTGGGGTCCCGACAGGGACGAACACCGGGGAGCTGTTTTTT.

This clonotype was recorded many times. An end of the junction differs from the germline gene, which may be a read error. This sequence joins TRBV5-1 and TRBJ2-1; the D gene is possibly TRBD1 (5 bases). This CDR3 is 12 amino acids long. Germline assignment: CDR1 SGHRS and CDR2 YFSETQ. CDR3 DNA: TGTGCCAGCAGCTTATCAGGGAATGAGCAGTTCTTC. Encoded protein: CASSLSGNEQFF.

At least ten counts were recorded for this clonotype. For the CDR3, the DNA is TGTGCCATAAGGTCCAACCAAGAGACCCAGTACTTC. Protein product: CAIRSNQETQYF. The V and J genes are TRBV10-3 and TRBJ2-5; no clear D gene. V lost 9 bases and J 0 bases, leaving 8 bases between the germline ends. Germline CDR1 reads ENHRY; CDR2 reads SYGVKD. The CDR3 spans 12 residues.

This clonotype was counted only a few times. The chain recombines TRBV4-3 with TRBJ1-5; the match to TRBD1 covers 10 bases. The germline gives CDR1 LGHNA, CDR2 YSLEER. V was pared by 3 bases and J by 7 bases, with 9 bases of the junction left unmatched. The CDR3 has 16 residues. The CDR3 DNA sequence: TGCGCCAGCAGCCACCCTCCGACAGGGGGCTGGCAGCCCCAGCATTTT. This codes for CASSHPPTGGWQPQHF.

This clonotype was recorded many times. The V gene is TRBV4-1, the J gene TRBJ1-1; the D is unclear. Germline V lookup: CDR1 MGHRA, CDR2 YSYEKL. The V gene lost 1 base and the J gene lost 5 bases, with 14 bases spanning the gap. This CDR3 contains 15 residues. Here the CDR3 DNA reads TGCGCCAGCAGCCAAGGAATGGGGTTGAGGACTGAAGCTTTCTTT. It translates to CASSQGMGLRTEAFF.

This chain joins TRBV29-1 and TRBJ2-1, with TRBD1 identical over 12 bases. Per germline, CDR1 SQVTM and CDR2 ANQGSEA. CDR3 length equals 15 residues. V lost 6 bases, J lost 6 bases, and 9 bases stayed unmatched. CDR3 loop: CSVQTGTGGRNEQFF. CDR3 bases: TGCAGCGTCCAAACCGGGACAGGGGGCCGCAATGAGCAGTTCTTC.

This clonotype was counted at least ten times. The V call is TRBV4-1, the J call TRBJ2-7; D may be TRBD2 (7 bases). Germline-derived CDR1 and CDR2 are MGHRA and YSYEKL. The CDR3 is made up of 16 amino acids. Trimming shortened V by 4 bases and J by 0 bases, and 16 bases separated the two germline ends. Written as DNA, the CDR3 is TGCGCCAGCAGCCTTCGGGGAGGGGGATACTCCTACGAGCAGTACTTC. Residues: CASSLRGGGYSYEQYF.

V is TRBV18 and J is TRBJ2-5, with a tentative D call TRBD2 (5 bases). V was shortened by 3 bases and J by 5 bases, with 19 bases between the two germline ends. Per the germline V gene, CDR1 is KGHSH and CDR2 is LQKENI. The CDR3 length is 16 residues. This chain's CDR3 is CASSPAFVGRGETQYF. The CDR3 DNA sequence: TGTGCCAGCTCACCCGCCTTCGTAGGCCGAGGGGAGACCCAGTACTTC.

This clonotype was recorded at least ten times. This chain uses TRBV7-2 with TRBJ2-7, with 8 positions matching TRBD2. The CDR3 totals 13 residues. Germline V CDR1 and CDR2: SGHTA, FQGNSA. V dropped 2 bases and J dropped 7; count of bases not matched to a gene: 4. The CDR3 nucleotides are TGTGCCAGCAGCTTAACGGGGGGGCAGGAGCAGTACTTC. Residues: CASSLTGGQEQYF.

This clonotype occurred a few times. The J gene is TRBJ2-7, the V gene TRBV7-8; unclear D gene. Germline-derived CDR1 and CDR2 are SGHVS and FQNEAQ. Trimming removed 5 bases from V and 4 bases from J, with 12 bases in between. This CDR3 comprises 13 residues. CDR3 DNA: TGTGCCAGCAGCCCGCGGTCGTGGTACGAGCAGTACGTC. Amino acid sequence: CASSPRSWYEQYV.

The V and J genes are TRBV5-1 and TRBJ1-2, with D possibly being TRBD1 (6 bases). Germline V gene data show CDR1 as SGHRS and CDR2 as YFSETQ. The ends were cut back, 4 bases at V and 4 bases at J, with 23 bases in the middle. The CDR3 has 17 residues. The CDR3 is CASSPYPTKDSLYGYTF. CDR3 nucleotide sequence: TGCGCCAGCAGCCCTTACCCGACCAAGGACAGTCTCTATGGCTACACCTTC.

Worth noting for this clonotype: Mismatch with germline at one junction end may stem from a read error. The rearrangement uses TRBV3-1 and TRBJ2-3; D is possibly TRBD2 (5 bases). CDR3 length equals 15 residues. In germline, CDR1 is LGHDT, CDR2 YNNKEL (reference sequence). The CDR3: CATSPGLDSTDTQYF. CDR3 in DNA: TGTGCCACCAGCCCTGGACTGGATAGCACAGATACGCAGTATTTT.

This clonotype showed up just a few times. V is TRBV5-5 and J is TRBJ1-5, with D possibly TRBD1 on 5 matching bases. There are 14 residues in the CDR3. Germline V gives CDR1 SGHKS, CDR2 YYEKEE (reference sequence). With 0 bases removed from V and 7 bases from J, the gap between germline ends came to 11 bases. Here the CDR3 reads CASSLEAGYQPQHF. The CDR3 bases are TGTGCCAGCAGCTTGGAGGCAGGGTACCAGCCCCAGCATTTT.

V and J are TRBV7-9 and TRBJ2-1, with D perhaps TRBD2 (7 bases). Between the trimmed V and J ends, which lost 2 bases and 3 bases, there was a span of 14 bases. The length of the CDR3 is 16 residues. Germline V CDR1 and CDR2: SEHNR, FQNEAQ (reference sequence). CDR3 DNA sequence: TGTGCCAGCAGCTTAATTAGGGGGGGGGTCTACAATGAGCAGTTCTTC. This sequence encodes CASSLIRGGVYNEQFF.

This clonotype was recorded a few times. This rearrangement joins TRBV6-1 to TRBJ2-7, with TRBD1 matching over 8 bases. V trimming: 6 bases; J trimming: 2 bases; junction bases outside the gene matches: 6. The CDR3 spans 14 residues. Germline lookup yields CDR1 MNHNS and CDR2 SASEGT. Here the CDR3 reads CASRDRARPYEQYV. CDR3 nucleotides: TGTGCCAGCAGGGACAGGGCGCGCCCCTACGAGCAGTACGTC.

In its sample, this clonotype was seen a few times. The rearrangement uses TRBV7-9 and TRBJ1-2, with 8 bases aligning to TRBD1. Germline V gene data show CDR1 as SEHNR and CDR2 as FQNEAQ (reference sequence). CDR3 length: 13 residues. V was pared by 4 bases and J by 6 bases, with 4 bases of the junction left unmatched. The CDR3 DNA reads TGTGCCAGCAGCTCGGGACAGGTTAATGGCTACACCTTC. The encoded protein is CASSSGQVNGYTF.

The CDR3 nucleotides read TGCGCCAGCAGCTTGGTGGGGGGCGGATCCGAGGGATCACCCCTCCACTTT. This gives the protein CASSLVGGGSEGSPLHF. The gene calls are TRBV5-1 and TRBJ1-6; weak D call: TRBD1 (6 bases). CDR1 SGHRS and CDR2 YFSETQ come from the germline V gene. V dropped 0 bases and J dropped 10 bases, with 20 bases sitting between them. The length of the CDR3 is 17 residues. Complete variable domain (other parts from reference TRBV5-1 and TRBJ1-6): KAGVTQTPRYLIKTRGQQVTLSCSPISGHRSVSWYQQTPGQGLQFLFEYFSETQRNKGNFPGRFSGRQFSNSRSEMNVSTLELGDSALYLCASSLVGGGSEGSPLHFGNGTRLTVT.

The chain is built from TRBV21-1 and TRBJ2-7; the DNA was not used to check the table's D call, TRBD1. TRBV21-1 is classified as a pseudogene. The CDR3 has 17 residues. The CDR3, as DNA: TGTGCCAGCAGCAAACTTAAGCCCCCCGACAGTACCTACGAGCAGTACGTC. It yields the protein CASSKLKPPDSTYEQYV.

This clonotype was recorded a few times. The chain is built from TRBV5-6 and TRBJ2-2, with 7 bases fitting TRBD1. V lost 4 bases to trimming and J lost 0 bases; unmatched junction nucleotides: 6. The CDR3 has 16 residues. Germline loops: CDR1 SGHDT, CDR2 YYEEEE. The CDR3 nucleotides are TGTGCCAGCAGCGATACCGGGACAGCGAACACCGGGGAGCTGTTTTTT. It yields the protein CASSDTGTANTGELFF.

This clonotype was detected a few times. This chain uses TRBV6-5 with TRBJ1-2; the D gene is possibly TRBD1 (5 bases). V was shortened by 1 base and J by 2 bases, with 11 bases between the two germline ends. Germline assignment: CDR1 MNHEY and CDR2 SVGAGI. CDR3 size: 15 residues. The CDR3 region has the DNA TGTGCCAGCAGTTACTTGGCAGGGTTGAACTATGGCTACACCTTC. Translation: CASSYLAGLNYGYTF.

This chain uses TRBV2 with TRBJ2-1; 12 bases map to TRBD2. The V gene end was trimmed by 6 bases and the J gene end by 8 bases; junction bases not matched to a gene: 14. This CDR3 has 17 residues. Germline assignment: CDR1 SNHLY and CDR2 FYNNEI. The CDR3, as DNA: TGTGCCAGCAGCGGAAGGCCTAGCGGGGGGGGTGAGGATGAGCAGTTCTTC. This gives the protein CASSGRPSGGGEDEQFF.

The chain links TRBV20-1 to TRBJ2-3, with D perhaps matching TRBD2 (7 bases). Germline CDR1 DFQATT, CDR2 SNEGSKA (reference sequence). The ends were cut back, 6 bases at V and 4 bases at J, with 20 bases in the middle. The CDR3 has 15 amino acids. The CDR3 reads CSAVTVRGRADTQYF. Written as DNA, the CDR3 is TGCAGTGCGGTAACTGTGCGGGGGCGGGCAGATACGCAGTATTTT.

This clonotype has at least ten counts. The rearrangement links TRBV4-3 to TRBJ1-5, with no clear D. V was cut by 0 bases and J by 2 bases, with 8 bases left in between. There are 15 residues in the CDR3. CDR1 and CDR2 from the germline V gene are LGHNA and YSLEER. The CDR3 region has the DNA TGCGCCAGCAGCCAAGATGGGTCGGGCAATCAGCCCCAGCATTTT. Its translation: CASSQDGSGNQPQHF.

This clonotype occurred a few times. This rearrangement joins TRBV5-5 to TRBJ1-2; D is perhaps TRBD1 (5 bases). Looked up from germline, CDR1 is SGHKS and CDR2 is YYEKEE (reference sequence). Trimming shortened V by 4 bases and J by 5 bases, and 15 bases separated the two germline ends. The CDR3 extends over 14 amino acids. The CDR3 nucleotides read TGTGCCAGCAGCCCGCAAGAGGGGCTATATGGCTACACCTTC. Protein: CASSPQEGLYGYTF.

The chain joins TRBV5-5 to TRBJ2-7; weak D call: TRBD1 (5 bases). Germline CDR1 is SGHKS and CDR2 is YYEKEE (reference sequence). V shed 0 bases and J shed 1 base, with 8 bases lying between them. CDR3 length equals 14 residues. In DNA form, the CDR3 reads TGTGCCAGCAGCTTGGCTGACAGATCCTACGAGCAGTACGTC. The encoded protein is CASSLADRSYEQYV.

This clonotype was counted between two and nine times. This chain uses TRBV5-4 with TRBJ2-1, with D perhaps being TRBD1 or TRBD2 (5 bases each). The CDR3 consists of 16 residues. V was cut by 4 bases and J by 0 bases, with 14 bases left in between. Germline CDR1 is SGHNT and CDR2 is YYREEE (reference sequence). CDR3 in amino acids: CASSPGWGSSYNEQFF. The CDR3 nucleotides are TGTGCCAGCAGCCCCGGTTGGGGGAGCTCCTACAATGAGCAGTTCTTC.